These 5 T cell receptor beta chains share one sample of origin, sequenced in a study of T-cell memory formation after mild COVID-19. TCRdb recomputed calls from the 5' RACE reads with MiXCR, one row per CDR3 protein. Of about 310,000 distinct CDR3 sequences detected, 15% appear once; the ten largest clones hold about a fifth. The source material was PBMCs or a T cell subset sorted from them (not recorded which). These TCRs come from a man between 18 and 29 years old who had mild COVID-19 (a few samples of this study predate the infection). Cell type and time point are not known.

This clonotype was observed a handful of times. J is TRBJ1-5 and V is TRBV6-2 or TRBV6-3; maybe TRBD1 (5 bases). The CDR3 has 13 amino acids. CDR1 MNHEY and CDR2 SVGEGT come from the germline V gene. Trimming stripped 4 bases from V and 1 base from J, with 5 bases between. In DNA form, the CDR3 reads TGTGCCAGCAGTTGGGGGAGCAATCAGCCCCAGCATTTT. It translates to CASSWGSNQPQHF.

The chain links TRBV2 to TRBJ1-1; D remains ambiguous. CDR1 and CDR2 from the germline V gene are SNHLY and FYNNEI. The CDR3 runs 16 residues. V lost 0 bases and J 2 bases, leaving 13 bases between the germline ends. The CDR3 is CASSEALTGLNTEAFF. In DNA form, the CDR3 reads TGTGCCAGCAGTGAAGCGCTTACGGGGTTAAACACTGAAGCTTTCTTT.

This clonotype was seen a few times. The chain uses TRBV20-1 and TRBJ1-6; D perhaps matches TRBD1 (5 bases). The CDR3 has 13 amino acids. V dropped 5 bases and J dropped 7 bases, with 12 bases sitting between them. Germline V gene data show CDR1 as DFQATT and CDR2 as SNEGSKA (reference sequence). CDR3 sequence reads: CSAQDSSNSPLHF. The CDR3 bases are TGCAGTGCTCAAGACAGCTCGAATTCACCCCTCCACTTT.

This clonotype appeared a few times. The V call is TRBV28, the J call TRBJ2-3; 9 bases line up with TRBD1. The trim removed 8 bases at V and 3 bases at J, leaving 12 bases unmatched. The CDR3 is made up of 16 amino acids. Germline-derived CDR1 and CDR2 are MDHEN and SYDVKM. The CDR3: CASGHKTGGETDTQYF. The CDR3 region has the DNA TGTGCCAGCGGTCATAAAACAGGGGGCGAAACAGATACGCAGTATTTT.

This clonotype was observed at least ten times. The chain combines TRBV5-1 with TRBJ2-3, with a tentative D call TRBD2 (5 bases). CDR1 and CDR2 (germline): SGHRS, YFSETQ. Trimming took off 4 bases at V and 3 bases at J, with 9 bases between the two ends. This CDR3 spans 13 amino acids. CDR3 nucleotides: TGCGCCAGCAGCACTCGGGAAACAGATACGCAGTATTTT. This gives the protein CASSTRETDTQYF.